This TCR beta chain was sequenced for a study of T cell repertoires in cytomegalovirus infection. MiXCR, run by TCRdb on the reads, gives a single entry per CDR3 protein. Found here are approximately 1,000,000 distinct CDR3 sequences, about a third of them singletons; the top ten hold roughly 12%. The CDR3 is 12 amino acids. Germline values: CDR1 LNHDA, CDR2 SQIVND (reference sequence). Between the trimmed V and J ends, which lost 6 bases and 3 bases, there was a span of 8 bases. Remarks on this clonotype: Its matching antigen is unknown.

V usage is TRBV19 and J usage is TRBJ1-2; unclear D gene. The sequence was obtained from a human donor in good health (CMV status not recorded). Some clones in this sample may be carry-over from other donors' samples. Source: cultured CD8+ T cells from PBMCs, taken from culture after CMV antigen stimulation. The CDR3 region is CASRNPHYGYTF. For the CDR3, the DNA is TGTGCCAGTAGGAATCCCCACTATGGCTACACCTTC.